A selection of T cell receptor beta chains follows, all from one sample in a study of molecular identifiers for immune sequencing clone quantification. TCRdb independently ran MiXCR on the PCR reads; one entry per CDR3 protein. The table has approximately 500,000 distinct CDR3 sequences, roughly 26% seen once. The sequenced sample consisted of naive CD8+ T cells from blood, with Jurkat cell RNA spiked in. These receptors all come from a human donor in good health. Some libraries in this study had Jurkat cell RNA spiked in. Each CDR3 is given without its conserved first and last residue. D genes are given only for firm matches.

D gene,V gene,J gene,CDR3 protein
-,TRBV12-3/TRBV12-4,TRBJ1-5,ASSLASIGASNQPQH
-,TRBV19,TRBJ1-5,ASSIWDSNQRRH
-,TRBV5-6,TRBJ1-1,ASRMTGAIEAF
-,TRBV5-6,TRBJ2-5,ASSGERGQETQY
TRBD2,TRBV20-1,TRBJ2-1,SARGPGLAGPNEQF
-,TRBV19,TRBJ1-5,ASSLLQYSNQPQH
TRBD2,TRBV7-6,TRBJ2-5,ASSSGRGGLETQY
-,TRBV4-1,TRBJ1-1,ASSQEWRNTEAF
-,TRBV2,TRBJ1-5,ASSEGGQNNQPQH
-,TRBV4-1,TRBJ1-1,ASSQWRGGLGTEAF
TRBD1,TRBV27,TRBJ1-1,ASSTRQGYTEAF
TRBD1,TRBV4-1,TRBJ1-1,ASSQERGLSNTEAF
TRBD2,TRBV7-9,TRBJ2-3,ASRKGVAGASTDTQY
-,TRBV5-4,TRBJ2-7,ASSLLGPSGEQY
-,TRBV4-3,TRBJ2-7,ASSQDLGALSYEQY
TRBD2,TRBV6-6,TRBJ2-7,ASSYWSQGLAGAYEQY
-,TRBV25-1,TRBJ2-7,ASSLQDPYEQY
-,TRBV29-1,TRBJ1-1,TSGATQGTEAF
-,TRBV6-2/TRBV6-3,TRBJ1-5,ASRYLDSPGYSNQPQH
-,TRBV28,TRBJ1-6,ACSFRGDSPLPLH
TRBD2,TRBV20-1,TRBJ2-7,SALNSGTSSYEQY
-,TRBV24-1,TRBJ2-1,ATLDGDGDEQF
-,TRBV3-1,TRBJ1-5,ASSQDEGNQPQH
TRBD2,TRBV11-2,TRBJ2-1,ASSPPRGTSGSNEQF
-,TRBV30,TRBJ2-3,AWSIGPDTQY
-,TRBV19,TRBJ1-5,ASSIWAGANQPQH
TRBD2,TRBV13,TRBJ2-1,ASSPGLTSYNEQF
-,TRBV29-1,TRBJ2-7,SVVDSSYEQY
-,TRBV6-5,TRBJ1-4,ASSPTGPAEKLF
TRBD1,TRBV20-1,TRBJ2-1,SAPSRGPNDEQF
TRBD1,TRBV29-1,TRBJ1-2,SVNLGTGDFRVNGYT
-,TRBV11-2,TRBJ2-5,ASSLWSEQETQY
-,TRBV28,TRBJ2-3,ASRAQGEGTDTQY
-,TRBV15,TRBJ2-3,ATSRGADTQY
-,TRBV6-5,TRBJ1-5,ASSYGQGFQPQH
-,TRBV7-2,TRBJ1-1,ASSLLYGDRGDTEAF
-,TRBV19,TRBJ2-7,ASRVGAGEQY
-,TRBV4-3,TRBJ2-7,ASSQDSRDYEQY
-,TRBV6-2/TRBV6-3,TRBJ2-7,ACPRGPLGYEQY
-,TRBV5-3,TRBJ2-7,ARSYGTSPYEQY
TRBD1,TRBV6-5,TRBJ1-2,ASISQGAGYT
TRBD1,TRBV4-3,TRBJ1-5,ASSQEAGTGGQPQH
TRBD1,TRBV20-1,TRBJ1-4,SASDRGNEKLF
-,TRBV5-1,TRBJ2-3,VSSPGEGATD
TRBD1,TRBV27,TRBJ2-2,ASRGQGNTGELF
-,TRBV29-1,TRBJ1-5,SVAGNAPPQH
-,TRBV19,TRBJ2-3,ASSISGYSTDTQY